These 3 T cell receptor beta chains share one sample of origin, sequenced in a study of T-cell memory formation after mild COVID-19. From the 5' RACE reads, TCRdb called clonotypes with MiXCR, one entry per CDR3 protein. The data show about 350,000 distinct CDR3 sequences, 25% to 30% seen once. Sample: PBMCs or a T cell subset sorted from them (not recorded which). All receptors come from an adult woman who had mild COVID-19 (a few samples of this study predate the infection). Cell type and time point are not known.

This clonotype was seen more than once but under ten times. The rearrangement uses TRBV3-1 and TRBJ2-5; 10 nucleotides agree with TRBD2. Losses at the gene ends were 4 bases for V and 11 bases for J; bases not matched to a gene: 10. Germline V gene lookup returns CDR1 LGHDT and CDR2 YNNKEL (reference sequence). The CDR3 spans 14 residues. The CDR3 loop is CASSPPSSGGTQYF. CDR3 coding DNA: TGTGCCAGCAGCCCTCCATCTAGCGGGGGAACTCAGTACTTC.

The rearrangement joins TRBV12-3 or TRBV12-4 to TRBJ1-2, with 10 bases identical to TRBD1. The trim removed 5 bases at V and 4 bases at J, leaving 4 bases unmatched. This CDR3 region has 14 residues. The CDR3 sequence: CASSHRDRGYGYTF. The CDR3 DNA reads as TGTGCCAGCAGTCACAGGGACAGGGGCTATGGCTACACCTTC.

This clonotype has just a few counts. V and J are TRBV29-1 and TRBJ2-5, with D tentatively TRBD2 (7 bases). This CDR3 region has 13 residues. Looked up from germline, CDR1 is SQVTM and CDR2 is ANQGSEA. V lost 7 bases and J lost 5, with 17 bases in between. The CDR3 region has the DNA TGCAGCGCGGGTCGGGGGGCAGTGGAGACCCAGTACTTC. Translated, it gives CSAGRGAVETQYF.